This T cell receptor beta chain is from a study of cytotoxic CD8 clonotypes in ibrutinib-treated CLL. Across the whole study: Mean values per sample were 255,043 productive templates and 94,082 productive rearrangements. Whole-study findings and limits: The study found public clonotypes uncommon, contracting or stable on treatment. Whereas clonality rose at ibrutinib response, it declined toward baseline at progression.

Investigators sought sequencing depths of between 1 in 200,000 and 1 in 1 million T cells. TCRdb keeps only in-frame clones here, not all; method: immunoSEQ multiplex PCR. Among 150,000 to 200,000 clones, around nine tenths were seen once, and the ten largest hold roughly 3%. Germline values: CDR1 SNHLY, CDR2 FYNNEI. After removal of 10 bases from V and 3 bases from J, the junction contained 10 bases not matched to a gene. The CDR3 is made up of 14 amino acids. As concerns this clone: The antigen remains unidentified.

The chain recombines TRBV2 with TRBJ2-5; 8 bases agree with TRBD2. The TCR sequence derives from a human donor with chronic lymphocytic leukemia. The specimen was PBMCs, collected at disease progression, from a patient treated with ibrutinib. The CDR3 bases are TGTGCCACTACAACGGGGGGGGAAAAAGAGACCCAGTACTTC. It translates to CATTTGGEKETQYF. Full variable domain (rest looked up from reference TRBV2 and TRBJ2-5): EPEVTQTPSHQVTQMGQEVILRCVPISNHLYFYWYRQILGQKVEFLVSFYNNEISEKSEIFDDQFSVERPDGSNFTLKIRSTKLEDSAMYFCATTTGGEKETQYFGPGTRLLVL.